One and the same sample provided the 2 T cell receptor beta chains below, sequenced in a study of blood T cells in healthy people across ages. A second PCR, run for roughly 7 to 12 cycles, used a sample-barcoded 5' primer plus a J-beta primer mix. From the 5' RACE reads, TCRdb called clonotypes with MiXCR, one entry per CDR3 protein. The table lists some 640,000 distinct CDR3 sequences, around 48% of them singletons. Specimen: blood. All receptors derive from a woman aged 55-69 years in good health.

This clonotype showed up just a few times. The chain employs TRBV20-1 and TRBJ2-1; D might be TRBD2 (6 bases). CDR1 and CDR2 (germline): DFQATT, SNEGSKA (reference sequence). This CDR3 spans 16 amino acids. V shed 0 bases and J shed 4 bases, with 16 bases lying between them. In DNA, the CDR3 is TGCAGTGCTAGAGATCCCGTCGGAGGGGCTTACAATGAGCAGTTCTTC. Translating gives CSARDPVGGAYNEQFF.

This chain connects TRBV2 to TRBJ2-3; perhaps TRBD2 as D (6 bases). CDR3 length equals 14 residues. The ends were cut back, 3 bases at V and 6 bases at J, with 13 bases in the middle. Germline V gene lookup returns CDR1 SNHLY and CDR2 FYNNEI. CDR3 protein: CASSDQGGSDTQYF. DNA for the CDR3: TGTGCCAGCAGTGACCAGGGAGGATCGGATACGCAGTATTTT.